Included here is one TCR beta chain sequence, with context. What it binds is unknown. Before the COVID-19 pandemic, during about 2010-2018, CD4+ T cells were taken from unexposed donors. CD4+ T cells were isolated from the cells after around 9 days of culture. Roughly 2 million PBMCs per well were cultured with around 9.2 IU/ml IL-2. This specimen belongs to a study of CD4 T cells in relation to SARS-CoV-2 and coronaviruses. At the level of the study: PBMCs were cultured with antigen for around nine days before TCR beta sequencing. No peptide or an HIV-1 Nef peptide pool served as negative control.

Findings of the study overall: Crossreactive clones expanded significantly less to SARS-CoV-2 than monoreactive clones.

Method: immunoSEQ multiplex PCR; TCRdb's copy keeps in-frame clones and lacks some. The sample has over 15,000 clones; roughly 80% are singletons. CDR1 is MDHEN, CDR2 SYDVKM, per germline. The CDR3 contains 14 residues. Between the trimmed V and J ends, which lost 6 bases and 5 bases, there was a span of 14 bases. The sample taken for sequencing was CD4+ T cells from PBMCs, cultured in vitro. The clonotype originates from a human donor in good health. V is TRBV28 and J is TRBJ1-5; D possibly corresponds to TRBD1 (5 bases). CDR3 sequence reads: CASRRGASDQPQHF. The CDR3 DNA follows: TGTGCCAGCAGGCGTGGGGCCAGCGATCAGCCCCAGCATTTT.